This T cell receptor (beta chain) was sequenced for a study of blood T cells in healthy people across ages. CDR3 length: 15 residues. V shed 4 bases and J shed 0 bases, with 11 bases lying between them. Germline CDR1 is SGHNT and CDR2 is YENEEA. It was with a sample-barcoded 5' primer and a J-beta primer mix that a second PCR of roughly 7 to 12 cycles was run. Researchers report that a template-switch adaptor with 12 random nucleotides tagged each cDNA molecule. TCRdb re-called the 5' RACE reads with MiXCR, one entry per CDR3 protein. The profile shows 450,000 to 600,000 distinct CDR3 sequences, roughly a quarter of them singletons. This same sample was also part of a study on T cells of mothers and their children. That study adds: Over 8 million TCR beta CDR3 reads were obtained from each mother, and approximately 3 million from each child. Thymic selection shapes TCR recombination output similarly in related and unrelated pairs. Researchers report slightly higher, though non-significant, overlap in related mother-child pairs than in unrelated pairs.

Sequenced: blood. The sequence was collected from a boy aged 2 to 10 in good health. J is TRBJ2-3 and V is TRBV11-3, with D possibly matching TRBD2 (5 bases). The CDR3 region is CASSSRASSTDTQYF. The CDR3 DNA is TGTGCCAGCAGCTCGAGGGCCTCTAGCACAGATACGCAGTATTTT.